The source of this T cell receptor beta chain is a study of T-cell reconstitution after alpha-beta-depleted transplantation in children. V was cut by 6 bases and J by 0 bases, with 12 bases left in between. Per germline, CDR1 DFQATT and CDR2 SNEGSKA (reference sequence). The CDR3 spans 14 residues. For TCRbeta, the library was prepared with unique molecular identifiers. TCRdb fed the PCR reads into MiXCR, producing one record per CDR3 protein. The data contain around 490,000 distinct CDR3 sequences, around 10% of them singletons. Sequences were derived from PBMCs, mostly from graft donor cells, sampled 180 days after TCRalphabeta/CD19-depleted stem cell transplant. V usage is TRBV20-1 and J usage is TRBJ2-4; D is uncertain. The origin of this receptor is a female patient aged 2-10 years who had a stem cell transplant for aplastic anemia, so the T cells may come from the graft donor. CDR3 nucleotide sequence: TGCAGTGCCCCGAGCCGACTAGCCAAAAACATTCAGTACTTC. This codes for CSAPSRLAKNIQYF.